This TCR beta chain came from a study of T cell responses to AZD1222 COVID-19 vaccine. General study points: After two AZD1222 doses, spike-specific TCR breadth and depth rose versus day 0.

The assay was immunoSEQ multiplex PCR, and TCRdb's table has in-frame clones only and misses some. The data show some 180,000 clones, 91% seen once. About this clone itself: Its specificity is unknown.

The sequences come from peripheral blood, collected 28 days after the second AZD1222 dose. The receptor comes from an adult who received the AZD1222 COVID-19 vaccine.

The CDR3 nucleotides read TGTGCCAGCAGAAAGACAGGGGTTCCAGAGACCCAGTACTTC. Translated: CASRKTGVPETQYF. This sequence joins TRBV2 and TRBJ2-5; the match to TRBD1 covers 8 bases. The CDR3 contains 14 residues. V gave up 6 bases and J gave up 4 bases; unmatched junction bases: 7. CDR1 and CDR2 (germline): SNHLY, FYNNEI.